This entry lists 2 T cell receptor beta chains sequenced from one sample in a study of T cells in localized non-small cell lung cancer. Generated by immunoSEQ multiplex PCR, the TCRdb table keeps only in-frame clones and is missing some. This table has about 20,000 clones, approximately 87% appearing once. Specimen: PBMCs, collected before any cancer treatment. Receptor source: a man aged 40 to 70 with stage II squamous cell lung carcinoma.

This rearrangement joins TRBV30 to TRBJ1-4; D not certain. This CDR3 spans 12 amino acids. V was clipped by 3 bases and J by 5 bases, with 7 bases between them. Germline loops: CDR1 GTSNPN, CDR2 SVGIG (reference sequence). Here the CDR3 reads CAWSLVNEKLFF. Here the CDR3 DNA reads TGTGCCTGGAGCTTAGTAAATGAAAAACTGTTTTTT.

The CDR3 nucleotides are TGTGCCAGCAGCCCCTACAATCGGGGCACAGATACGCAGTATTTT. This codes for CASSPYNRGTDTQYF. The V call is TRBV7-9, the J call TRBJ2-3; D is uncertain. The germline V gene encodes CDR1 SEHNR and CDR2 FQNEAQ (reference sequence). CDR3 length: 15 amino acids. V dropped 5 bases and J dropped 1 base, with 13 bases sitting between them.